This T cell receptor beta chain comes out of a study of blood T cell repertoires in COVID-19. Sequencing was performed with immunoSEQ multiplex PCR; in TCRdb, only in-frame clones are kept and a portion is missing. Among approximately 120,000 clones listed, around 77% were seen once. The V end was cut by 0 bases, the J end by 10 bases, with 11 bases between. CDR3 size: 13 residues. The germline V gene has CDR1 SGHDT and CDR2 YYEEEE. The sequence came from a human donor in a cohort sampled during active COVID-19. The sample consisted of peripheral blood. The gene calls are TRBV5-6 and TRBJ2-1; D is perhaps TRBD2 (6 bases). The CDR3 protein is CASSLAGVEEQFF. The CDR3 DNA is TGTGCCAGCAGCTTGGCGGGGGTCGAGGAGCAGTTCTTC.